The 4 T cell receptor beta chains below all came from one sample that was sequenced in a study of OX40 agonist ivuxolimab in advanced cancers. Method: immunoSEQ multiplex PCR; TCRdb's copy keeps in-frame clones and lacks some. The data hold 60,000 to 75,000 clones, with approximately 86% observed a single time. This specimen was CD4+ or CD8+ T cells sorted from blood, taken in a trial of the OX40 agonist ivuxolimab. Receptors were obtained from an adult with an advanced solid tumor such as melanoma, head and neck, liver or kidney cancer.

The gene calls are TRBV28 and TRBJ1-4, with D possibly matching TRBD1 (6 bases). Trimming removed 2 bases at V and 14 bases at J, with 15 bases between. CDR1 MDHEN and CDR2 SYDVKM come from the germline V gene. The CDR3 is made up of 13 amino acids. CDR3 loop: CASSLGGHWPLFF. As DNA, the CDR3 is TGTGCCAGCAGTTTAGGGGGGCACTGGCCGCTGTTTTTT.

The chain recombines TRBV18 with TRBJ2-6; 8 bases map to TRBD1. CDR1 is KGHSH, CDR2 LQKENI, per germline. The V and J ends lost 6 bases and 0 bases, in that order; junction bases with no gene match: 10. The CDR3 runs to 18 residues. CDR3 protein: CASSPGTGGSSGANVLTF. In DNA form, the CDR3 reads TGTGCCAGCTCTCCAGGGACAGGAGGCTCCTCTGGGGCCAACGTCCTGACTTTC.

CDR3 sequence: CAISVQELDEQYF. The DNA of the CDR3 is TGTGCCATCTCAGTCCAGGAGTTGGACGAGCAGTACTTC. The J gene is TRBJ2-7, the V gene TRBV10-3, with D uncertain. The germline gives CDR1 ENHRY, CDR2 SYGVKD. The CDR3 contains 13 residues. V lost 8 bases and J 5 bases, leaving 16 bases between the germline ends.

The chain recombines TRBV6-1 with TRBJ2-1; weak D call: TRBD1 (7 bases). Between the trimmed V and J ends, which lost 4 bases and 3 bases, there was a span of 19 bases. The CDR3 covers 17 residues. Germline V gene data show CDR1 as MNHNS and CDR2 as SASEGT. The CDR3 protein is CASSVEGGQSVYNEQFF. The CDR3 DNA follows: TGTGCCAGCAGTGTGGAGGGGGGACAGAGTGTCTACAATGAGCAGTTCTTC.